The next 21 T cell receptor beta chains were all read from a single sample in a study of neurological immune-mediated disorders. TCRdb analysed the 5' RACE reads with MiXCR anew, one entry per CDR3 protein. The sample includes tens of thousands of distinct CDR3 sequences, 4% of them seen just once. The sample comprised CD4+ T cells from blood. The receptors derive from a woman in her forties with multiple sclerosis.

This clonotype was observed at least ten times. The chain uses TRBV20-1 and TRBJ2-7; D tentatively reads TRBD1 or TRBD2 (5 bases each). CDR3 size: 13 residues. CDR1 and CDR2 (germline): DFQATT, SNEGSKA (reference sequence). Between the trimmed V and J ends, which lost 3 bases and 0 bases, there was a span of 9 bases. CDR3 residues: CSASRGVSYEQYF. The CDR3 coding sequence is TGCAGTGCTAGCCGAGGGGTCTCCTACGAGCAGTACTTC.

This clonotype was counted ten times or more. The V gene is TRBV2, the J gene TRBJ2-6; D perhaps matches TRBD1 (5 bases). The CDR3 covers 15 residues. V was cut by 2 bases and J by 4 bases, with 9 bases left in between. CDR1 and CDR2 from the germline V gene are SNHLY and FYNNEI. CDR3 nucleotides: TGTGCCAGCAGTGAACAGGGCCCCGGGGCCAACGTCCTGACTTTC. Protein product: CASSEQGPGANVLTF. The variable domain in full, completed from reference TRBV2 and TRBJ2-6, reads EPEVTQTPSHQVTQMGQEVILRCVPISNHLYFYWYRQILGQKVEFLVSFYNNEISEKSEIFDDQFSVERPDGSNFTLKIRSTKLEDSAMYFCASSEQGPGANVLTFGAGSRLTVL.

In its sample, this clonotype was seen many times. The chain carries TRBV6-6 and TRBJ1-1; possibly TRBD1 for D (5 bases). The CDR3 covers 15 residues. Trimming took off 3 bases at V and 0 bases at J, with 11 bases between the two ends. Germline lookup yields CDR1 MNHNY and CDR2 SVGAGI (reference sequence). DNA for the CDR3: TGTGCCAGCAGTTATCCGGACACCTTGAACACTGAAGCTTTCTTT. Its protein is CASSYPDTLNTEAFF.

This clonotype came up many times. The J gene is TRBJ2-2, the V gene TRBV25-1, with D unclear. V lost 3 bases and J 0 bases, leaving 8 bases between the germline ends. The CDR3 consists of 15 residues. CDR1 and CDR2 (germline): MGHDK, SYGVNS. The CDR3: CASSEPFANTGELFF. Written as DNA, the CDR3 is TGTGCCAGCAGTGAGCCATTCGCGAACACCGGGGAGCTGTTTTTT.

The chain is built from TRBV6-6 and TRBJ1-5; the D is unclear. The CDR3 is made up of 12 amino acids. Trimming took off 8 bases at V and 2 bases at J, with 7 bases between the two ends. Per the germline V gene, CDR1 is MNHNY and CDR2 is SVGAGI (reference sequence). CDR3 DNA: TGTGCCAGCCAGGAAGGCAATCAGCCCCAGCATTTT. This sequence encodes CASQEGNQPQHF.

This clonotype was detected ten times or more. DNA of the CDR3: TGTGCCAGCAGTGGGTTGAAGGGTCGGCAGCCCCAGCATTTT. This translates into CASSGLKGRQPQHF. This chain joins TRBV2 and TRBJ1-5; D gene uncertain. V was shortened by 4 bases and J by 7 bases, with 14 bases between the two germline ends. The germline V gene encodes CDR1 SNHLY and CDR2 FYNNEI. The CDR3 runs to 14 residues.

This clonotype was counted ten times or more. The chain recombines TRBV7-8 with TRBJ2-4; 12 bases are shared with TRBD2. After removal of 3 bases from V and 2 bases from J, the junction contained 11 bases not matched to a gene. This CDR3 spans 19 amino acids. CDR1 is SGHVS, CDR2 FQNEAQ, per germline. The CDR3 DNA follows: TGTGCCAGCAGCTTTAGACTAGCGGGGGAGGTTCGAACCAAAAACATTCAGTACTTC. The encoded protein is CASSFRLAGEVRTKNIQYF.

Ten or more counts support this clonotype. The chain couples TRBV5-5 to TRBJ1-5; 8 nucleotides agree with TRBD1. The CDR3 is 15 amino acids. V shed 0 bases and J 7 bases; nucleotides not matched to a gene: 6. CDR1 and CDR2 (germline): SGHKS, YYEKEE (reference sequence). The CDR3 nucleotides are TGTGCCAGCAGCTTGGGGCAGGGGGCAGGGCAGCCCCAGCATTTT. This sequence encodes CASSLGQGAGQPQHF.

This clonotype came up many times. The V call is TRBV9, the J call TRBJ2-3; D possibly corresponds to TRBD2 (6 bases). Trimming took 3 bases from V and 3 from J, leaving 11 bases between them. Per the germline V gene, CDR1 is SGDLS and CDR2 is YYNGEE. The CDR3 runs 14 residues. Written as DNA, the CDR3 is TGTGCCAGCAGCGACCAGAGCGGGACAGATACGCAGTATTTT. It encodes CASSDQSGTDTQYF.

This clonotype is medium-sized. The J gene is TRBJ2-7, the V gene TRBV5-5, with D tentatively TRBD2 (6 bases). The V gene lost 4 bases and the J gene lost 0 bases, with 17 bases spanning the gap. This CDR3 has 16 residues. The V gene's germline CDR1 is SGHKS and CDR2 YYEKEE (reference sequence). CDR3 bases: TGTGCCAGCAGCCGCGGAGGGCGCACCACCTCCTACGAGCAGTACTTC. It is translated as CASSRGGRTTSYEQYF.

This clonotype came up many times. This chain uses TRBV5-1 with TRBJ1-1; 7 bases agree with TRBD1. This CDR3 has 14 residues. Per the germline V gene, CDR1 is SGHRS and CDR2 is YFSETQ. Germline trimming cut 4 bases from V and 0 bases from J; bases unmatched to any gene: 3. The CDR3 region has the DNA TGCGCCAGCAGCGCCGGGACAGTGAACACTGAAGCTTTCTTT. Protein: CASSAGTVNTEAFF.

This clonotype was counted ten times or more. The genes are TRBV18 and TRBJ2-1; TRBD1 is a possible D gene (6 bases). Germline values: CDR1 KGHSH, CDR2 LQKENI. The CDR3 spans 15 residues. The germline V and J ends were trimmed by 2 bases and 9 bases, with 17 bases remaining between them. This chain's CDR3 is CASSPKATGLSEQFF. CDR3 DNA sequence: TGTGCCAGCTCACCAAAGGCAACAGGGCTCAGTGAGCAGTTCTTC.

The table lists this clonotype with many counts. The rearrangement joins TRBV11-2 to TRBJ2-1, with D tentatively TRBD2 (6 bases). Germline lookup yields CDR1 SGHAT and CDR2 FQNNGV. The CDR3 length is 15 residues. The V end was cut by 5 bases, the J end by 2 bases, with 13 bases between. The CDR3 spells CASSPDPGAYNEQFF. CDR3 sequence (DNA): TGTGCCAGCAGCCCCGACCCGGGGGCCTACAATGAGCAGTTCTTC.

This clonotype was observed at least ten times. The chain links TRBV20-1 to TRBJ2-3; 7 positions agree with TRBD1. Per the germline V gene, CDR1 is DFQATT and CDR2 is SNEGSKA (reference sequence). This CDR3 region has 15 residues. V was clipped by 5 bases and J by 5 bases; unmatched bases: 13. The chain's CDR3 is CSAGQGVGIRDTQYF. As DNA, the CDR3 is TGCAGTGCTGGCCAGGGGGTTGGTATACGAGATACGCAGTATTTT.

This clonotype was counted many times. CDR3 amino acids: CASHRDSSSYEQYF. DNA of the CDR3: TGCGCCAGCCACCGGGACAGTAGCTCCTACGAGCAGTACTTC. V and J are TRBV5-1 and TRBJ2-7; 7 bases line up with TRBD1. Trimming removed 7 bases from V and 0 bases from J; junction bases left unmatched: 7. The CDR3 contains 14 residues. Germline V lookup: CDR1 SGHRS, CDR2 YFSETQ.

The table lists this clonotype with many counts. The rearrangement joins TRBV24-1 to TRBJ2-3; TRBD1 agrees at 8 bases. Trimming at V came to 2 bases and at J to 5 bases, leaving 2 bases not matched to a gene. Looked up from germline, CDR1 is KGHDR and CDR2 is SFDVKD. The CDR3 length is 14 residues. This chain's CDR3 is CATSDSGQGDTQYF. Here the CDR3 DNA reads TGTGCCACCAGTGATTCAGGACAGGGAGATACGCAGTATTTT.

This clonotype was detected ten times or more. The CDR3 here is CASSPSTGADGYTF. The CDR3 DNA is TGTGCCAGCAGCCCGTCGACAGGGGCGGATGGCTACACCTTC. The V and J genes are TRBV6-5 and TRBJ1-2, with TRBD1 identical over 8 bases. With 6 bases clipped from V and 6 bases from J, the junction kept 9 bases outside the gene matches. CDR1 MNHEY and CDR2 SVGAGI come from the germline V gene. The CDR3 contains 14 residues.

This clonotype was found many times. The chain combines TRBV28 with TRBJ1-5; no clear D gene. The CDR3 sequence is 15 residues long. Between the trimmed V and J ends, which lost 4 bases and 5 bases, there was a span of 15 bases. The germline gives CDR1 MDHEN, CDR2 SYDVKM. The CDR3 DNA is TGTGCCAGCAGTTCACTGAACCCGCGGGATCAGCCCCAGCATTTT. Amino acids: CASSSLNPRDQPQHF.

This clonotype has a count of ten or more. This chain joins TRBV7-3 and TRBJ2-1; weak D call: TRBD2 (5 bases). The CDR3 consists of 13 residues. CDR1 SGHTA and CDR2 FQGTGA come from the germline V gene. V was trimmed by 5 bases and J by 5 bases, leaving 10 bases between them. In DNA form, the CDR3 reads TGTGCCAGCAGCCGGACTCGAAACAATGAGCAGTTCTTC. Amino acid sequence: CASSRTRNNEQFF.

This clonotype was counted many times. V is TRBV5-1 and J is TRBJ1-2; no definite D call. Germline CDR1 SGHRS, CDR2 YFSETQ. Trimming shortened V by 1 base and J by 8 bases, and 15 bases separated the two germline ends. This CDR3 is 14 amino acids long. Here the CDR3 DNA reads TGCGCCAGCAGCTTGTCGACTCCACCCACCGGCTACACCTTC. This sequence encodes CASSLSTPPTGYTF.

This clonotype has at least ten counts. The chain is built from TRBV4-2 and TRBJ2-1; 8 nucleotides match TRBD2. V shed 1 base and J 6 bases; nucleotides not matched to a gene: 2. This CDR3 comprises 14 residues. Germline CDR1 is LGHNA and CDR2 is YNFKEQ. The CDR3 sequence is CASSQAGGPNEQFF. CDR3 DNA sequence: TGTGCCAGCAGCCAAGCGGGGGGGCCCAATGAGCAGTTCTTC.